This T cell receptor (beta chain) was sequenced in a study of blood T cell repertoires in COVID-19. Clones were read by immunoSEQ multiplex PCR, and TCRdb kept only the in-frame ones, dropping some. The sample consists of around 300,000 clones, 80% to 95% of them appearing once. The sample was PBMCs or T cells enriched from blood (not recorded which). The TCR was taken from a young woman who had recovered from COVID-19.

The CDR3 protein is CASSHGTSGTNEQFF. Here the CDR3 DNA reads TGTGCCAGCAGCCACGGGACTAGCGGCACCAATGAGCAGTTCTTC. V is TRBV5-4 and J is TRBJ2-1, with 11 nucleotides matching TRBD2. This CDR3 region has 15 residues. J was trimmed by 6 bases and V by 4 bases; bases with no gene match: 6. CDR1 is SGHNT, CDR2 YYREEE, per germline (reference sequence).